This T cell receptor (beta chain) was retrieved from a study of CD8 T cells in Susac syndrome. An input of roughly 0.5 to 1 ug of RNA was subjected to reverse transcription using random hexamers. One entry per CDR3 protein results from TCRdb running MiXCR on the immunoSEQ multiplex PCR reads. The data hold over 140,000 distinct CDR3 sequences, with over 90% observed a single time. The CDR3 extends over 14 amino acids. CDR1 DFQATT and CDR2 SNEGSKA come from the germline V gene (reference sequence). Trimming pared 8 bases from V and 4 bases from J, leaving 17 bases between. Sequencing input: CD4+ T cells from PBMCs. The J gene is TRBJ2-2, the V gene TRBV20-1; no firm D call. The source is a human donor with Susac syndrome. As DNA, the CDR3 is TGCAGTATACCATCCGGGCAGCTCACCGGGGAGCTGTTTTTT. Its translation: CSIPSGQLTGELFF.